This paragraph covers one T cell receptor beta chain sequence. The antigen is unknown. Trimming cost V 3 bases and J 6 bases; bases outside gene matches: 8. Germline CDR1 is SQVTM and CDR2 is ANQGSEA. The CDR3 is made up of 15 amino acids. Patients showing uncontrolled infection, other autoimmune disease, pregnancy or lactation were ineligible. The record originates from a study of T cells in Graves' hyperthyroidism and ophthalmopathy. Regarding the study as a whole: Blood held most thyroid clonotypes expanded above 0.001 frequency.

TCR beta CDR3 regions were amplified from RNA transcripts. HTBI primers drove first-round RT-PCR of the TCR CDR3. TCRdb called the multiplex PCR reads again in MiXCR, with one record for every CDR3 protein. The sample lists 620,000 or so distinct CDR3 sequences, roughly 15% occurring once. The TCR comes from a woman in her fifties or sixties with Graves' ophthalmopathy. The rearrangement uses TRBV29-1 and TRBJ1-6; 7 nucleotides align to TRBD1. The sequencing sample was made of blood. Here the CDR3 DNA reads TGCAGCGTTGATGGGGCCCACAGGGGTAATTCACCCCTCCACTTT. It specifies CSVDGAHRGNSPLHF.